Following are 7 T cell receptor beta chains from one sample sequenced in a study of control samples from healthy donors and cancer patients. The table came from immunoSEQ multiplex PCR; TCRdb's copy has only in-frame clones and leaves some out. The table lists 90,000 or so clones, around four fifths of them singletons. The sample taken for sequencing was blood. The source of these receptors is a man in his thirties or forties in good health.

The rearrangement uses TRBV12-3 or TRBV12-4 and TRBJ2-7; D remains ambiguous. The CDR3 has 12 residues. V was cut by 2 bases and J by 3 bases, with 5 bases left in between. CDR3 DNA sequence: TGTGCCAGCAGTTTATCTTACTACGAGCAGTACTTC. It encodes CASSLSYYEQYF.

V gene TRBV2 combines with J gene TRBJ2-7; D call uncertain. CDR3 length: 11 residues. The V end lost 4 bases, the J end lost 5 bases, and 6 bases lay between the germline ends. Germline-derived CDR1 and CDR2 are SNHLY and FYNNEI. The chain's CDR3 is CASSVQNEQYF. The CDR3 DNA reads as TGTGCCAGCAGTGTGCAAAACGAGCAGTACTTC.

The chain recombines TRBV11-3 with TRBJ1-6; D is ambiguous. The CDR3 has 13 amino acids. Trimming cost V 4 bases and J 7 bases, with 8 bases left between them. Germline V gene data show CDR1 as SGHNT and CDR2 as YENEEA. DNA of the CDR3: TGTGCCAGCAGCTCGAATCCGAATTCACCCCTCCACTTT. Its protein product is CASSSNPNSPLHF.

The CDR3 region is CASSQARGGNSPLHF. In nucleotides, the CDR3 is TGTGCCAGCAGCCAAGCTCGGGGGGGTAATTCACCCCTCCACTTT. V usage is TRBV14 and J usage is TRBJ1-6; a weak D match, TRBD1 (5 bases). This CDR3 region has 15 residues. Germline CDR1 reads SGHDN; CDR2 reads FVKESK. Trimming pared 1 base from V and 6 bases from J, leaving 10 bases between.

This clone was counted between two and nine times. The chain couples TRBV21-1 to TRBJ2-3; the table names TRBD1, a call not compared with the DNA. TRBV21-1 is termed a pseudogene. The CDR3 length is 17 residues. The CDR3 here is CASIEWTASCGTDTQYF. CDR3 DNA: TGTGCCAGCATCGAATGGACAGCTTCTTGCGGCACAGATACGCAGTATTTT.

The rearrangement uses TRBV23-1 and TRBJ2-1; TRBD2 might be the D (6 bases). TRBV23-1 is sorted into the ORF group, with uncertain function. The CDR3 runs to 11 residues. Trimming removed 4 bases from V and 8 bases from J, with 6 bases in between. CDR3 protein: CASSRGDEQFF. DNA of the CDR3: TGCGCCAGCAGTCGCGGGGATGAGCAGTTCTTC.

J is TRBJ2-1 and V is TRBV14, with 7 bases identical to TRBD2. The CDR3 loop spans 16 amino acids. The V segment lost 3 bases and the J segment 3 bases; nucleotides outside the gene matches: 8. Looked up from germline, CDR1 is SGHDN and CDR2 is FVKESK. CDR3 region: CASSQYSGAIYNEQFF. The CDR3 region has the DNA TGTGCCAGCAGCCAGTACAGCGGGGCCATCTACAATGAGCAGTTCTTC.